These 3 T cell receptor beta chains were sequenced from one sample in a study of shared clonotypes between healthy human individuals. Clones were sequenced by immunoSEQ multiplex PCR, and TCRdb holds only the in-frame ones, with some missing. The table includes roughly 2 million clones, under 97% detected once. The sequencing sample was made of naive CD4+ T cells sorted from blood. Subset described: CD45RA+ positively selected. All receptors come from a man aged 18 to 29 in good health.

V and J are TRBV30 and TRBJ2-1; TRBD1 matches at 11 bases. Per germline, CDR1 GTSNPN and CDR2 SVGIG (reference sequence). This CDR3 spans 13 amino acids. Losses at the gene ends were 3 bases for V and 8 bases for J; bases not matched to a gene: 3. The CDR3 sequence is CAWRDRGRHEQFF. The CDR3 nucleotides are TGTGCCTGGAGGGACAGGGGGCGGCATGAGCAGTTCTTC.

The J gene is TRBJ2-1, the V gene TRBV7-9; 7 bases agree with TRBD2. The V segment lost 6 bases and the J segment 10 bases; nucleotides outside the gene matches: 6. This CDR3 is built from 12 residues. The germline V gene has CDR1 SEHNR and CDR2 FQNEAQ (reference sequence). The CDR3 region has the DNA TGTGCCAGCAGAGATAGCGGGTCCGAGCAGTTCTTC. As protein: CASRDSGSEQFF.

V gene TRBV21-1 combines with J gene TRBJ1-5; TRBD1 is taken as the D call from the table, unchecked against the DNA. TRBV21-1 is a listed pseudogene. The CDR3 has 16 amino acids. The CDR3, as DNA: TGTGCCAGCAGCAAAGATAACGGACAGGGGGGTCAGCCCCAGCATTTT. It translates to CASSKDNGQGGQPQHF.